The 5 T cell receptor beta chains given below trace back to one sample, sequenced in a study of blood T cell repertoires in COVID-19. The assay was immunoSEQ multiplex PCR, and TCRdb's table has in-frame clones only and misses some. The data contain about 240,000 clones, 85% to 90% of them singletons. The sequencing input was peripheral blood. These receptor sequences come from a man between 60 and 75 years old with acute or convalescent COVID-19.

The V gene is TRBV18, the J gene TRBJ2-2; D perhaps matches TRBD2 (6 bases). This CDR3 has 16 residues. Trimming shortened V by 1 base and J by 0 bases, and 9 bases separated the two germline ends. Germline CDR1 and CDR2: KGHSH and LQKENI. The CDR3 region is CASSPQAGSNTGELFF. In DNA, the CDR3 is TGTGCCAGCTCACCACAAGCGGGCTCGAACACCGGGGAGCTGTTTTTT. Combining the CDR3 with reference TRBV18 and TRBJ2-2 gives the whole variable domain NAGVMQNPRHLVRRRGQEARLRCSPMKGHSHVYWYRQLPEEGLKFMVYLQKENIIDESGMPKERFSAEFPKEGPSILRIQQVVRGDSAAYFCASSPQAGSNTGELFFGEGSRLTVL.

This rearrangement joins TRBV9 to TRBJ1-1; 8 bases match TRBD1. This CDR3 has 14 residues. Germline-derived CDR1 and CDR2 are SGDLS and YYNGEE. Unmatched junction bases numbered 6, after V lost 3 bases and J lost 5 bases. The CDR3 sequence: CASSAGQVWTEAFF. The CDR3 DNA follows: TGTGCCAGCAGCGCGGGACAGGTGTGGACTGAAGCTTTCTTT.

The chain carries TRBV30 and TRBJ2-7; D is possibly TRBD1 (6 bases). The CDR3 runs to 12 residues. Germline CDR1 GTSNPN, CDR2 SVGIG (reference sequence). Between the trimmed V and J ends, which lost 0 bases and 8 bases, there was a span of 11 bases. CDR3 coding DNA: TGTGCCTGGAGTGTACAGGGTGGCAAGCAGTACTTC. This gives the protein CAWSVQGGKQYF.

The gene calls are TRBV19 and TRBJ2-2; TRBD2 matches 8 bases. With V trimmed by 6 bases and J by 3 bases, 9 bases remained unmatched. The CDR3 length is 16 residues. Germline values: CDR1 LNHDA, CDR2 SQIVND (reference sequence). This CDR3 reads CASSGRDNVDTGELFF. DNA for the CDR3: TGTGCCAGTAGCGGGAGGGATAATGTGGACACCGGGGAGCTGTTTTTT.

This chain links TRBV19 with TRBJ2-1; 10 bases are shared with TRBD1. This CDR3 is 16 amino acids long. V lost 5 bases, J lost 8 bases, and 12 bases stayed unmatched. Germline CDR1 LNHDA, CDR2 SQIVND (reference sequence). The CDR3 is CASSPDRGYSLDEQFF. The CDR3 DNA reads TGTGCCAGTAGTCCGGACAGGGGGTACTCTCTAGATGAGCAGTTCTTC.